Listed below are T cell receptor beta chains from one sample, sequenced in a study of Ad26.COV2.S vaccination and SARS-CoV-2 variants. Clones were read by immunoSEQ multiplex PCR, and TCRdb kept only the in-frame ones, dropping some. Here the sample spans about 180,000 clones, approximately 88% being singletons. Sample: peripheral blood, taken after recovery from COVID-19. All receptors come from a human donor who had recovered from COVID-19. The CDR3 runs from the conserved cysteine through the conserved F or W. A D gene is named only where the DNA matches it firmly. Not all rows give a size; the values are once, few, many and, for expanded clones, a class.

D	V	J	size	length	CDR3	DNA
-	TRBV5-8	TRBJ1-6	-	17	CASSPGWPSGGRSPLHF	TGTGCCAGCAGCCCTGGATGGCCCTCAGGCGGGCGGTCACCCCTCCACTTT
TRBD2	TRBV2	TRBJ2-1	-	16	CASRLPRGGEGNEQFF	TGTGCCAGCAGGCTTCCTCGAGGAGGGGAGGGCAATGAGCAGTTCTTC
-	TRBV29-1	TRBJ1-2	-	11	CSARTHYGYTF	TGCAGCGCCAGGACACATTATGGCTACACCTTC
TRBD1	TRBV19	TRBJ1-1	-	19	CASSTRIRDRGNLHTEAFF	TGTGCCAGTAGTACCCGCATCCGGGACAGGGGCAATCTACACACTGAAGCTTTCTTT
-	TRBV18	TRBJ2-3	-	16	CASSPPRGVSTDTQYF	TGTGCCAGCTCACCACCCCGTGGGGTGAGCACAGATACGCAGTATTTT
-	TRBV4-1	TRBJ1-5	few	15	CASSQESVGSQPQHF	TGCGCCAGCAGCCAAGAATCGGTGGGGAGTCAGCCCCAGCATTTT
-	TRBV6-5	TRBJ2-1	-	13	CASTPVISREQFF	TGTGCCAGCACCCCGGTGATTAGTCGTGAGCAGTTCTTC
-	TRBV6-1	TRBJ1-1	-	13	CASSERMNTEAFF	TGTGCCAGCAGTGAAAGAATGAACACTGAAGCTTTCTTT
-	TRBV6-2/TRBV6-3	TRBJ1-5	few	12	CASSKGGQPQHF	TGTGCCAGCAGTAAGGGAGGTCAGCCCCAGCATTTT
-	TRBV6-1	TRBJ2-7	-	12	CATGKNPYEQYF	TGTGCCACCGGGAAGAATCCCTACGAGCAGTACTTC
TRBD1	TRBV29-1	TRBJ1-5	-	15	CSARWGTGTNQPQHF	TGCAGCGCCCGATGGGGGACAGGGACCAATCAGCCCCAGCATTTT
TRBD2	TRBV5-4	TRBJ2-7	-	14	CASSPGLEPAEQYF	TGTGCCAGCAGCCCGGGACTAGAACCGGCCGAGCAGTACTTC
-	TRBV20-1	TRBJ1-1	-	11	CSARYNAEAFF	TGCAGTGCTAGGTACAACGCTGAAGCTTTCTTT
TRBD2	TRBV7-3	TRBJ2-3	-	15	CASSPQRGGTDTQYF	TGTGCCAGCAGCCCCCAGCGGGGGGGCACAGATACGCAGTATTTT
-	TRBV13	TRBJ1-1	-	12	CASSLWGSEAFF	TGTGCCAGCAGCTTATGGGGGTCTGAAGCTTTCTTT
-	TRBV5-6	TRBJ1-1	once	12	CASSAWSTEAFF	TGTGCCAGCAGCGCATGGTCCACTGAAGCTTTCTTT
-	TRBV9	TRBJ2-1	-	15	CASSVDPGPYNEQFF	TGTGCCAGCAGCGTGGATCCGGGACCCTACAATGAGCAGTTCTTC
-	TRBV18	TRBJ2-1	-	16	CASSLRTGNSYNEQFF	TGTGCCAGCTCACTTCGGACTGGGAACTCCTACAATGAGCAGTTCTTC
-	TRBV6-5	TRBJ2-3	-	14	CASRNWDSTDTQYF	TGTGCCAGCAGAAATTGGGACAGCACAGATACGCAGTATTTT
-	TRBV20-1	TRBJ2-2	-	11	CSASVTGELFF	TGCAGTGCTAGCGTAACCGGGGAGCTGTTTTTT
-	TRBV4-1	TRBJ2-5	-	16	CASSQGGITSGETQYF	TGCGCCAGCAGCCAAGGGGGGATCACCTCGGGAGAGACCCAGTACTTC
-	TRBV7-9	TRBJ2-5	-	15	CASSLAGVRQETQYF	TGTGCCAGCAGCTTAGCGGGGGTCAGACAAGAGACCCAGTACTTC
-	TRBV3-1/TRBV3-2	TRBJ1-5	-	13	CASSSRSNQPQHF	TGTGCCAGCAGCTCGCGTAGCAATCAGCCCCAGCATTTT
-	TRBV5-8	TRBJ2-7	few	14	CASSLGRFSYEQYF	TGTGCCAGCAGCTTGGGGCGATTCTCCTACGAGCAGTACTTC
-	TRBV11-2	TRBJ2-7	-	13	CASSLILVDEQYF	TGTGCCAGCAGCTTAATACTAGTCGACGAGCAGTACTTC
TRBD2	TRBV30	TRBJ2-1	-	16	CAWEGLAGGSYNEQFF	TGTGCCTGGGAGGGCTTAGCGGGAGGTTCCTACAATGAGCAGTTCTTC
-	TRBV2	TRBJ2-7	once	15	CASSARGGSSYEQYF	TGTGCCAGCAGCGCCAGGGGAGGGAGCTCCTACGAGCAGTACTTC
-	TRBV21-1	TRBJ2-1	-	15	CASSPRQGIKHEQFF	TGTGCCAGCAGCCCAAGACAGGGTATTAAGCATGAGCAGTTCTTC
-	TRBV2	TRBJ2-7	-	14	CASSDGATSYEQYF	TGTGCCAGCAGTGATGGGGCTACCTCCTACGAGCAGTACTTC